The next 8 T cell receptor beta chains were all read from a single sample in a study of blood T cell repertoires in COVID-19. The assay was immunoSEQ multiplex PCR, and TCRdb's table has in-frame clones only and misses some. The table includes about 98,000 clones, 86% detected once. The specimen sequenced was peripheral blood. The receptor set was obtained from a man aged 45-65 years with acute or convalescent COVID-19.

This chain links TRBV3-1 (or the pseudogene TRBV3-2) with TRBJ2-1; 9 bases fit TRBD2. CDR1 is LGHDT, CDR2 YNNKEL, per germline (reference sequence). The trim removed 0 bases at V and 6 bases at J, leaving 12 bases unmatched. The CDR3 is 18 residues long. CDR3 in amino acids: CASSQETTGLADFNEQFF. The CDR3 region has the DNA TGTGCCAGCAGCCAAGAAACTACGGGACTAGCAGATTTCAATGAGCAGTTCTTC.

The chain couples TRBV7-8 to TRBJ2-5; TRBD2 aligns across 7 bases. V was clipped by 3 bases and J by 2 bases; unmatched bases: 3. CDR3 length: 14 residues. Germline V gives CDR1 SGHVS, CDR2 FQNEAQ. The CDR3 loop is CASSFQRGQETQYF. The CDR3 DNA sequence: TGTGCCAGCAGCTTTCAGCGGGGACAAGAGACCCAGTACTTC.

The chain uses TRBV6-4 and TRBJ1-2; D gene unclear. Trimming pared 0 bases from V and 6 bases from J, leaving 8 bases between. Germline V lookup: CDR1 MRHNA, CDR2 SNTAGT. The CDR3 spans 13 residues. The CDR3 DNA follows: TGTGCCAGCAGTGACTCCTTCGGGGATGGCTACACCTTC. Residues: CASSDSFGDGYTF.

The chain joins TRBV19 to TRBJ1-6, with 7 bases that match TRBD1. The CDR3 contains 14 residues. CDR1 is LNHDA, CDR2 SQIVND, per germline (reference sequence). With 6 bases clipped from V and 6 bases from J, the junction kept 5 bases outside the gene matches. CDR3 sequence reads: CASRQTGSNSPLHF. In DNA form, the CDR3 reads TGTGCCAGTAGACAGACAGGGAGTAATTCACCCCTCCACTTT.

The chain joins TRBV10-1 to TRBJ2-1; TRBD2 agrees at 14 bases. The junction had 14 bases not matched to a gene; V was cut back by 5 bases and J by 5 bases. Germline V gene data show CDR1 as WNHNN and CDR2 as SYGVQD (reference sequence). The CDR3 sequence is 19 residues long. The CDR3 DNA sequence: TGCGCCAGCAGTCTCCCCGGGACTAGCGGGAGCAGATGGGACAATGAGCAGTTCTTC. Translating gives CASSLPGTSGSRWDNEQFF.

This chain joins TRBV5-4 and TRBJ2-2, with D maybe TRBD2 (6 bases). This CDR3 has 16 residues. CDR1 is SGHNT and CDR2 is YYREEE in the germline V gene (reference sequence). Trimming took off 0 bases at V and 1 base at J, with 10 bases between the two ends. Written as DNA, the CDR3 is TGTGCCAGCAGCTTGGGTACTAGCTTGAACACCGGGGAGCTGTTTTTT. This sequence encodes CASSLGTSLNTGELFF.

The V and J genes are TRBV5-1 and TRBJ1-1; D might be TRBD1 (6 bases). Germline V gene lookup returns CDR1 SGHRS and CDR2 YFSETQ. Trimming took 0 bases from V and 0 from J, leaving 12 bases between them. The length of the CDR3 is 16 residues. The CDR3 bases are TGCGCCAGCAGCTTGGGGGCAGGGGCTATGAACACTGAAGCTTTCTTT. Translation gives CASSLGAGAMNTEAFF.

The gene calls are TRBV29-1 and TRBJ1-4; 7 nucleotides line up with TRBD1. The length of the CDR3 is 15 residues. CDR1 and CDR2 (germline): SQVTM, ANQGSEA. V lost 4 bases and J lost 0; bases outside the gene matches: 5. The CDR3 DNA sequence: TGCAGCGTTGCCAGGGGGACAGCAACTAATGAAAAACTGTTTTTT. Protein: CSVARGTATNEKLFF.